The 15 T cell receptor beta chains below come from one sample, sequenced in a study of beta chain features in type 1 diabetes listed by TCRdb under 2018. Study-wide conclusions, independent of this receptor: In all four CD4+ subsets, TCRB CDR3 length was moderately but significantly shorter in type 1 diabetes patients.

Which antigens these TCRs recognize remains unknown. Library preparation employed the immunoSEQ multiplex PCR assay. The entire isolated RNA was reverse transcribed using the High Capacity cDNA Reverse Transcription Kit, and thus expressed TCRB transcripts were sequenced. TCRdb carries this immuneACCESS record with in-frame sequences only. Its versions omit some clonotypes, under half of them owing to an unresolved V gene in the studies checked, with the rest unexplained. Within this sample are around 180,000 clones, with roughly 8% of them counted one time only. The top ten constitute approximately 0.93% of the sample. Material: central memory CD4+ T cells from blood. The receptors shown here come from a middle-aged woman with type 1 diabetes.

This chain connects TRBV6-5 to TRBJ1-1, with D possibly TRBD1 on 5 matching bases. CDR1 and CDR2 from the germline V gene are MNHEY and SVGAGI. V lost 7 bases and J lost 3, with 15 bases in between. CDR3 size: 14 residues. CDR3 loop: CASTPPGVHTEAFF. CDR3 in DNA: TGTGCCAGCACCCCGCCGGGGGTGCACACTGAAGCTTTCTTT.

This clone was detected only a few times. CDR3 coding DNA: TGCGCCAGCAGCCTTATTCAGGGGGCCGGTGGCTACACCTTC. This sequence encodes CASSLIQGAGGYTF. The rearrangement links TRBV4-3 to TRBJ1-2; 8 nucleotides match TRBD1. CDR3 size: 14 residues. Germline V gene lookup returns CDR1 LGHNA and CDR2 YSLEER. V lost 4 bases, J lost 7 bases, and 8 bases stayed unmatched.

V is TRBV4-1 and J is TRBJ2-5; 16 bases fit TRBD2. The V gene end was trimmed by 3 bases and the J gene end by 5 bases; junction bases not matched to a gene: 15. The CDR3 has 20 residues. Germline CDR1 MGHRA, CDR2 YSYEKL. CDR3 in amino acids: CASSQDAWGTSGGAQETQYF. The CDR3 DNA is TGCGCCAGCAGCCAGGACGCCTGGGGGACTAGCGGGGGGGCACAGGAGACCCAGTACTTC.

This chain connects TRBV6-5 to TRBJ1-3, with D perhaps matching TRBD1 (5 bases). The CDR3 covers 16 residues. V lost 2 bases and J lost 4, with 15 bases in between. The V gene's germline CDR1 is MNHEY and CDR2 SVGAGI. The CDR3 DNA reads TGTGCCAGCAGTTACCGGTCAGGGAAGGTCGGAAACACCATATATTTT. It specifies CASSYRSGKVGNTIYF.

This sequence joins TRBV18 and TRBJ2-7; 8 positions match TRBD1. Trimming took 3 bases from V and 1 from J; bases not matched to a gene: 5. Per the germline V gene, CDR1 is KGHSH and CDR2 is LQKENI. The CDR3 runs 15 residues. Written as DNA, the CDR3 is TGTGCCAGCTCACCCCGACAGGGGCTTTCCTACGAGCAGTACTTC. It translates to CASSPRQGLSYEQYF.

The J gene is TRBJ2-1, the V gene TRBV18, with D possibly TRBD2 on 5 matching bases. The CDR3 extends over 12 amino acids. V lost 8 bases and J lost 9, with 14 bases in between. CDR1 KGHSH and CDR2 LQKENI come from the germline V gene. The CDR3 here is CASNTREGEQFF. In DNA form, the CDR3 reads TGTGCCAGCAATACCCGCGAGGGTGAGCAGTTCTTC.

At least ten counts were recorded for this clone. V usage is TRBV4-1 and J usage is TRBJ1-2, with a weak D call TRBD1 (5 bases). Trimming cost V 0 bases and J 10 bases, with 15 bases left between them. Germline CDR1 reads MGHRA; CDR2 reads YSYEKL. The CDR3 is made up of 14 amino acids. This CDR3 reads CASSQDSRGGLYTF. In DNA form, the CDR3 reads TGCGCCAGCAGCCAAGATTCCCGGGGGGGACTCTACACCTTC.

This clone came up a few times. J is TRBJ2-7 and V is TRBV7-2, with a tentative D call TRBD2 (5 bases). The CDR3 has 16 residues. Germline CDR1 reads SGHTA; CDR2 reads FQGNSA. The germline V and J ends were trimmed by 2 bases and 3 bases, with 17 bases remaining between them. In DNA form, the CDR3 reads TGTGCCAGCAGCTTAACCGCCGGCGGGCAAAGCTACGAGCAGTACTTC. Residues: CASSLTAGGQSYEQYF. Filled out from reference TRBV7-2 and TRBJ2-7, the complete variable domain reads GAGVSQSPSNKVTEKGKDVELRCDPISGHTALYWYRQSLGQGLEFLIYFQGNSAPDKSGLPSDRFSAERTGGSVSTLTIQRTQQEDSAVYLCASSLTAGGQSYEQYFGPGTRLTVT.

This clone has more than one count but fewer than ten. The chain recombines TRBV11-2 with TRBJ2-5; maybe TRBD1 (5 bases). Germline CDR1 is SGHAT and CDR2 is FQNNGV. Trimming cost V 5 bases and J 2 bases, with 15 bases left between them. This CDR3 region has 15 residues. CDR3 bases: TGTGCCAGCAGCCCCTCCCCCAGGGAACAAGAGACCCAGTACTTC. Its translation: CASSPSPREQETQYF.

A few counts support this clone. The rearrangement joins TRBV9 to TRBJ2-3; tentative D call: TRBD2 (5 bases). Germline CDR1 reads SGDLS; CDR2 reads YYNGEE. The CDR3 covers 16 residues. Between the trimmed V and J ends, which lost 0 bases and 6 bases, there was a span of 17 bases. As DNA, the CDR3 is TGTGCCAGCAGCGTAGTACCCGGGGAGAATTGGGATACGCAGTATTTT. Its translation is CASSVVPGENWDTQYF.

This clone has just a few counts. The chain links TRBV19 to TRBJ1-1; D is perhaps TRBD1 (5 bases). Trimming removed 0 bases at V and 5 bases at J, with 13 bases between. The germline V gene has CDR1 LNHDA and CDR2 SQIVND (reference sequence). The CDR3 loop spans 15 amino acids. The DNA for the CDR3 is TGTGCCAGTAGTATAGAGATGGGGCGAGAGACTGAAGCTTTCTTT. The encoded protein is CASSIEMGRETEAFF. Looking up the rest from reference TRBV19 and TRBJ1-1 gives the full variable domain: DGGITQSPKYLFRKEGQNVTLSCEQNLNHDAMYWYRQDPGQGLRLIYYSQIVNDFQKGDIAEGYSVSREKKESFPLTVTSAQKNPTAFYLCASSIEMGRETEAFFGQGTRLTVV.

The sample holds a few counts of this clone. The chain recombines TRBV5-1 with TRBJ2-7; 7 bases match TRBD2. This CDR3 is built from 18 residues. Trimming at V came to 3 bases and at J to 0 bases, leaving 15 bases not matched to a gene. Germline V gene lookup returns CDR1 SGHRS and CDR2 YFSETQ. The CDR3 DNA reads as TGCGCCAGCAGCTCGATGCCCGTCGCTAGCGGTAGCTCCTACGAGCAGTACTTC. Protein product: CASSSMPVASGSSYEQYF.

The V and J genes are TRBV7-9 and TRBJ2-7; D may be TRBD2 (6 bases). The ends were cut back, 1 base at V and 3 bases at J, with 19 bases in the middle. This CDR3 is 17 amino acids long. Germline CDR1 and CDR2: SEHNR and FQNEAQ (reference sequence). The CDR3 loop reads CASSLGTFGGPLYEQYF. In DNA, the CDR3 is TGTGCCAGCAGCTTAGGGACATTCGGGGGTCCTCTCTACGAGCAGTACTTC.

The CDR3 nucleotides are TGTGCCAGCAGGGACAGGGGTAATTCACCCCTCCACTTT. As protein: CASRDRGNSPLHF. The rearrangement joins TRBV6-6 to TRBJ1-6; 9 positions match TRBD1. CDR1 and CDR2 from the germline V gene are MNHNY and SVGAGI (reference sequence). The CDR3 consists of 13 residues. The ends lost 6 bases at V and 6 bases at J; junction bases unmatched: 0.

This clone came up a few times. V is TRBV2 and J is TRBJ2-5, with 9 bases aligning to TRBD2. Germline trimming cut 6 bases from V and 3 bases from J; bases unmatched to any gene: 2. Germline loops: CDR1 SNHLY, CDR2 FYNNEI. CDR3 length: 13 amino acids. This CDR3 is CASSASGEETQYF. As DNA, the CDR3 is TGTGCCAGCAGCGCTAGCGGGGAAGAGACCCAGTACTTC.